Sequencing of this TCR beta chain was carried out in a study of T cells in localized non-small cell lung cancer. After removal of 6 bases from V and 2 bases from J, the junction contained 7 bases not matched to a gene. The CDR3 is 15 amino acids. Per germline, CDR1 MNHNY and CDR2 SVGAGI (reference sequence). The method was immunoSEQ multiplex PCR; TCRdb's version includes in-frame clones alone and lacks a portion of them. The table lists about 23,000 clones, roughly 87% of them singletons, with less than 30% in the top ten. Sequencing used peripheral blood, obtained before any cancer treatment. The chain recombines TRBV6-6 with TRBJ1-3, with 7 nucleotides matching TRBD1. The sequence came from an older male donor with stage I squamous cell lung carcinoma. CDR3 bases: TGTGCCAGCAGACCACGAGGGGGCACTGGAAACACCATATATTTT. Translating gives CASRPRGGTGNTIYF.